This T cell receptor beta chain was found in a study of T cells in Graves' hyperthyroidism and ophthalmopathy. Regarding the study as a whole: Separating ophthalmopathy from stable hyperthyroidism was achieved by a 13 V-J model. Blood held most thyroid clonotypes expanded above 0.001 frequency.

A remark on this clonotype: What it recognizes is unknown.

There were TCR beta CDR3 regions amplified from RNA transcripts. Researchers ran a first-round RT-PCR on the TCR CDR3 using the HTBI primer set. TCRdb processed the multiplex PCR reads anew with MiXCR; each CDR3 protein has one entry. The sample lists about 580,000 distinct CDR3 sequences; around 46% were seen once. Patients with uncontrolled infections, other autoimmune diseases, pregnancy or lactation were excluded. This TCR was recovered from a woman aged 18-30 years with Graves' hyperthyroidism. Sequenced material: peripheral blood or thyroid tissue (not recorded which).

The DNA for the CDR3 is TGTGCCACCAAACCTGACTCGAACACTGAAGCTTTCTTT. Its translation: CATKPDSNTEAFF. The chain links TRBV2 to TRBJ1-1; D uncertain. The germline V and J ends were trimmed by 10 bases and 1 base, with 13 bases remaining between them. The CDR3 covers 13 residues. Germline assignment: CDR1 SNHLY and CDR2 FYNNEI.